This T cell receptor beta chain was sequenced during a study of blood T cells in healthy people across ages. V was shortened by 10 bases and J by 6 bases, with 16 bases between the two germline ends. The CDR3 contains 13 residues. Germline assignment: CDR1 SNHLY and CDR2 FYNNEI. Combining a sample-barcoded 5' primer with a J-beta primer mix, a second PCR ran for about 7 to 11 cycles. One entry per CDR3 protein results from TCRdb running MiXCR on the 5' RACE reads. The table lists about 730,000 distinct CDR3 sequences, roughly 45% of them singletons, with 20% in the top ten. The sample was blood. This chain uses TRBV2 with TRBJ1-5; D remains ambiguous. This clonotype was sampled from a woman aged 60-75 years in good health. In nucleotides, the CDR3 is TGTGCCACCACTGACTCGACCGTTCAGCCCCAGCATTTT. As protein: CATTDSTVQPQHF.